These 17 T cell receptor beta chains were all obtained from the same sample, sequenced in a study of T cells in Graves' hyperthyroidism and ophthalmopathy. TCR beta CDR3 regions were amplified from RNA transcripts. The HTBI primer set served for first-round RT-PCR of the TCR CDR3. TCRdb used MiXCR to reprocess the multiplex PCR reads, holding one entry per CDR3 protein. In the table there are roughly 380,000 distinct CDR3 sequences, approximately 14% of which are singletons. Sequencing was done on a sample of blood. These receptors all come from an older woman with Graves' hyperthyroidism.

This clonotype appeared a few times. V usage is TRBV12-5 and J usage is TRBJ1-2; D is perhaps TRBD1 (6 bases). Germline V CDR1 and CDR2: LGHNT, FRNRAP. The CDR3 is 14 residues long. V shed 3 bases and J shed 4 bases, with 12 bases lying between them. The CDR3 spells CASGLDPGAYGYTF. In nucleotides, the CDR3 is TGTGCTAGTGGTTTAGATCCGGGGGCCTATGGCTACACCTTC.

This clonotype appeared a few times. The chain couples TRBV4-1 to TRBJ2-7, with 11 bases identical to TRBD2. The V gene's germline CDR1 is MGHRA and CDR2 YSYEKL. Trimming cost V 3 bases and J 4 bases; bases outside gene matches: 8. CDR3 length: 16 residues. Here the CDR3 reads CASSQFRTSGWYEQYF. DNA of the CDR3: TGCGCCAGCAGCCAGTTCCGGACTAGCGGGTGGTACGAGCAGTACTTC.

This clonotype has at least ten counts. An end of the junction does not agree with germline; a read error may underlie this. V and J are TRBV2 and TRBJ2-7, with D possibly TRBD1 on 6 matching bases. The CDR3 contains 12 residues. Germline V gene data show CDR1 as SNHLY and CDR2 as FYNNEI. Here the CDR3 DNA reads TGTGCCAGCAGCGAACAGGGCCAGCGGACGCACTTC. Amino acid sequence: CASSEQGQRTHF.

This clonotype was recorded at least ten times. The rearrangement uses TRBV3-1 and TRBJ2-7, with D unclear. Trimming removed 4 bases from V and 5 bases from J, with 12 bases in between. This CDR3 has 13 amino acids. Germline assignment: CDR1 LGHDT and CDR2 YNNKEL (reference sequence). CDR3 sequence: CASSPSGVHEQYF. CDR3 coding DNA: TGTGCCAGCAGCCCTTCTGGGGTGCACGAGCAGTACTTC.

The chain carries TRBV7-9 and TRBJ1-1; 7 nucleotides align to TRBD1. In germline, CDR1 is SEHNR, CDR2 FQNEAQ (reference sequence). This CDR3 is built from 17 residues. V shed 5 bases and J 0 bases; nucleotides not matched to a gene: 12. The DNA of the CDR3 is TGTGCCAGCAGCACGTTTAGGGGGCGGGTAGTGAACACTGAAGCTTTCTTT. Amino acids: CASSTFRGRVVNTEAFF.

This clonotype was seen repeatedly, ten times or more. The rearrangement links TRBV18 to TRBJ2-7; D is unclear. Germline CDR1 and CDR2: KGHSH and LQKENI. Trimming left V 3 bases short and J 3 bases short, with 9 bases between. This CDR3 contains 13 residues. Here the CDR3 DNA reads TGTGCCAGCTCACCCCCTTCGGTCTACGAGCAGTACTTC. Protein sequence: CASSPPSVYEQYF.

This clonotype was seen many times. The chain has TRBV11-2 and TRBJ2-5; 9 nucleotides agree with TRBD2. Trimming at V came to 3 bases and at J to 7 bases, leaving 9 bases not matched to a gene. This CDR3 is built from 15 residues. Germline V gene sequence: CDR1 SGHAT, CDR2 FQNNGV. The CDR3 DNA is TGTGCCAGCAGCTTTAGAATGGCGGGAGGGGGGACCCAGTACTTC. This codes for CASSFRMAGGGTQYF.

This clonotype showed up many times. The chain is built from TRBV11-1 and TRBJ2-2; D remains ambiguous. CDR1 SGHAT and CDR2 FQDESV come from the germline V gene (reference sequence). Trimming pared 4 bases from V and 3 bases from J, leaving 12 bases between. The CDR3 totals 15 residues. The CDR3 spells CASSSPLVDTGELFF. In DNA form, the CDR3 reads TGTGCCAGCAGCTCCCCGCTGGTAGACACCGGGGAGCTGTTTTTT.

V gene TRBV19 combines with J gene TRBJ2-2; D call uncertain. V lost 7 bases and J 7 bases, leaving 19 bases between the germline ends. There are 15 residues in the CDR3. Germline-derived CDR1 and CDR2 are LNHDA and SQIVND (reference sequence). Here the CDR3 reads CASIPGTRSSGELFF. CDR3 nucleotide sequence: TGTGCCAGTATTCCGGGCACAAGGAGTAGCGGGGAGCTGTTTTTT.

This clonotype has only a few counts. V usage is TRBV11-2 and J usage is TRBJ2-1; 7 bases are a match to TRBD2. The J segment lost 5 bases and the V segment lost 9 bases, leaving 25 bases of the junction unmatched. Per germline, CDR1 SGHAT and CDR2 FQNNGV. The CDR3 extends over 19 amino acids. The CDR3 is CASSPRGLSREGTHNEQFF. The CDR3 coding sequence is TGTGCCAGTAGTCCCCGGGGGTTATCTAGGGAGGGCACCCACAATGAGCAGTTCTTC. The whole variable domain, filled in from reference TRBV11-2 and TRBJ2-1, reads EAGVAQSPRYKIIEKRQSVAFWCNPISGHATLYWYQQILGQGPKLLIQFQNNGVVDDSQLPKDRFSAERLKGVDSTLKIQPAKLEDSAVYLCASSPRGLSREGTHNEQFFGPGTRLTVL.

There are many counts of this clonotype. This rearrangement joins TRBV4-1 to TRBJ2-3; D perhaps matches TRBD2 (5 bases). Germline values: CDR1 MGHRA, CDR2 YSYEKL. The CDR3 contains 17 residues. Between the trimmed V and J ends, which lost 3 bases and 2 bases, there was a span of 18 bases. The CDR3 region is CASSHTPGEPDTDTQYF. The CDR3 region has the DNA TGCGCCAGCAGCCACACCCCCGGGGAGCCAGACACAGATACGCAGTATTTT.

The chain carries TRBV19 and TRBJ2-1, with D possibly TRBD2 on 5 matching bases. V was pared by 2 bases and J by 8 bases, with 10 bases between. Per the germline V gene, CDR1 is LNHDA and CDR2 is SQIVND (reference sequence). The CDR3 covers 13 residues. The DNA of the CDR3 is TGTGCCAGTAGTATAATAGGGAGCCATGAGCAGTTCTTC. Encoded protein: CASSIIGSHEQFF.

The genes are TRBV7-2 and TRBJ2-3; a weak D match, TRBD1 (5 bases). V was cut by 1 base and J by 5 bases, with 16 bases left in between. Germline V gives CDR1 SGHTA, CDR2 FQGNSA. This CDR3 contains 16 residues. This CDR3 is CASSLDMWGRRDTQYF. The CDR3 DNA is TGTGCCAGCAGCTTAGACATGTGGGGCCGGAGAGATACGCAGTATTTT.

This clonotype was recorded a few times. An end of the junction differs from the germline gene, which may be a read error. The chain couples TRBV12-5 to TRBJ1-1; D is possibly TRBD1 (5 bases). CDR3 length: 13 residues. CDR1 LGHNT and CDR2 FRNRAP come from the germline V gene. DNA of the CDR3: TGTGCTAGTGGTGACGACAGACGGACTATAGTGATCTTT. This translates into CASGDDRRTIVIF. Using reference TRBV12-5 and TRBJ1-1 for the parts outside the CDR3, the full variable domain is DARVTQTPRHKVTEMGQEVTMRCQPILGHNTVFWYRQTMMQGLELLAYFRNRAPLDDSGMPKDRFSAEMPDATLATLKIQPSEPRDSAVYFCASGDDRRTIVIFGQGTRLTVV.

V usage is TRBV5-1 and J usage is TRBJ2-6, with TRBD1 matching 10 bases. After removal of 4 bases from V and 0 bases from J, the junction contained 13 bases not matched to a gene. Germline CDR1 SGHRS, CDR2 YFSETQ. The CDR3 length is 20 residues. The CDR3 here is CASSRRPRQGAASGANVLTF. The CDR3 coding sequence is TGCGCCAGCAGCAGGCGGCCCAGACAGGGGGCGGCCTCTGGGGCCAACGTCCTGACTTTC.

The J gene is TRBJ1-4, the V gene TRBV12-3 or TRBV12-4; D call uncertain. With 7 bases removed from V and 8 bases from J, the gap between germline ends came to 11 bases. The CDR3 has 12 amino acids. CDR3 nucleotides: TGTGCCAGCACCAACCCGCGGGAAAAACTGTTTTTT. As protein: CASTNPREKLFF.

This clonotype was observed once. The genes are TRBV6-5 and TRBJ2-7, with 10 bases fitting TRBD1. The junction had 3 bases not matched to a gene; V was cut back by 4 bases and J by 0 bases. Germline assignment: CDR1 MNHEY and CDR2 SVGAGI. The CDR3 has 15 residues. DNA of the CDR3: TGTGCCAGCAGTTTGCGGGACAGGGGCTCCTACGAGCAGTACTTC. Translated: CASSLRDRGSYEQYF.